This T cell receptor (beta chain) emerged from a study of shared clonotypes between healthy human individuals. This clone was seen only a few times. Here immunoSEQ multiplex PCR was the method, and the copy in TCRdb shows in-frame clones only, minus some. The sample consists of nearly 1 million clones, approximately 80% of them appearing once. The CDR3 totals 19 residues. The ends lost 1 base at V and 4 bases at J; junction bases unmatched: 11. The germline V gene encodes CDR1 SGDLS and CDR2 YYNGEE. This sequence originates from a man aged 18 to 30 in good health. The rearrangement uses TRBV9 and TRBJ2-1, with 13 positions matching TRBD2. The sample taken for sequencing was memory CD4+ T cells sorted from blood. The subset was: CD45RA-negative fraction. CDR3 protein: CASSVTGTSGIRGYNEQFF. CDR3 nucleotide sequence: TGTGCCAGCAGCGTAACCGGGACTAGCGGGATAAGGGGGTACAATGAGCAGTTCTTC. The full variable domain, in which reference TRBV9 and TRBJ2-1 provide the parts outside the CDR3, is DSGVTQTPKHLITATGQRVTLRCSPRSGDLSVYWYQQSLDQGLQFLIQYYNGEERAKGNILERFSAQQFPDLHSELNLSSLELGDSALYFCASSVTGTSGIRGYNEQFFGPGTRLTVL.